One and the same sample provided the 15 T cell receptor beta chains below, sequenced in a study of CD8+ T cells in alopecia areata. Sequencing used cDNA as its template, made by extracting RNA and reverse transcribing it. Using immunoSEQ multiplex PCR, the repertoire was profiled, and TCRdb retains in-frame clones only, with some absent. The table shows 170,000 or so clones, with roughly 60% occurring only once. Sequencing was performed on CD4+ T cells sorted from blood, taken at week 0. Source of these receptors: a human donor with alopecia areata.

The V gene is TRBV9, the J gene TRBJ1-2; unclear D gene. With 4 bases removed from V and 8 bases from J, the gap between germline ends came to 24 bases. Germline CDR1 is SGDLS and CDR2 is YYNGEE. This CDR3 is 16 amino acids long. For the CDR3, the DNA is TGTGCCAGCAGCACCCAGCCTGGGAGGGAGCATTTCGGCTACACCTTC. This gives the protein CASSTQPGREHFGYTF.

The chain joins TRBV5-1 to TRBJ2-3, with D possibly TRBD2 on 6 matching bases. The germline V gene has CDR1 SGHRS and CDR2 YFSETQ. V lost 5 bases and J 2 bases, leaving 9 bases between the germline ends. This CDR3 spans 13 amino acids. CDR3 in DNA: TGCGCCAGCAGGGCGGGGTCCACAGATACGCAGTATTTT. It yields the protein CASRAGSTDTQYF.

This clone was detected a few times. This CDR3 is CSVENGVNYGYTF. CDR3 DNA sequence: TGCAGCGTTGAAAATGGAGTTAACTATGGCTACACCTTC. This sequence joins TRBV29-1 and TRBJ1-2; D is unresolved. The CDR3 sequence is 13 residues long. Deletions cut 2 bases from V and 1 base from J, with 8 bases between. Germline assignment: CDR1 SQVTM and CDR2 ANQGSEA. Drawing the rest from reference TRBV29-1 and TRBJ1-2, the complete variable domain is SAVISQKPSRDICQRGTSLTIQCQVDSQVTMMFWYRQQPGQSLTLIATANQGSEATYESGFVIDKFPISRPNLTFSTLTVSNMSPEDSSIYLCSVENGVNYGYTFGSGTRLTVV.

This clone was detected once. The rearrangement joins TRBV4-1 to TRBJ1-6; D might be TRBD1 (5 bases). The CDR3 is 13 amino acids. V lost 6 bases to trimming and J lost 10 bases, with 13 bases between them. CDR1 MGHRA and CDR2 YSYEKL come from the germline V gene. In nucleotides, the CDR3 is TGCGCCAGCAGTTCAGGGATGGGATCACCCCTCCACTTT. Its translation: CASSSGMGSPLHF.

This rearrangement joins TRBV7-8 to TRBJ2-1, with D maybe TRBD2 (7 bases). Germline CDR1 is SGHVS and CDR2 is FQNEAQ. The CDR3 covers 16 residues. With 5 bases removed from V and 0 bases from J, the gap between germline ends came to 14 bases. The CDR3 region has the DNA TGTGCCAGCAGCGCCGGGGGGCGGGCCTCCTACAATGAGCAGTTCTTC. As protein: CASSAGGRASYNEQFF.

This clone has just a few counts. This chain uses TRBV15 with TRBJ2-4, with 7 bases aligning to TRBD1. Unmatched junction bases numbered 7, after V lost 1 base and J lost 7 bases. Germline V gene sequence: CDR1 LNHNV, CDR2 YYDKDF (reference sequence). The CDR3 is made up of 15 amino acids. The CDR3 spells CATSRGRGQMNIQYF. CDR3 sequence (DNA): TGTGCCACCAGCAGAGGTCGGGGACAGATGAACATTCAGTACTTC.

This clone turned up a few times. The rearrangement uses TRBV29-1 and TRBJ1-2; D possibly corresponds to TRBD1 (5 bases). CDR1 is SQVTM, CDR2 ANQGSEA, per germline. This CDR3 has 13 amino acids. V was clipped by 3 bases and J by 4 bases, with 12 bases between them. CDR3 protein: CSVDAGSSYGYTF. In DNA form, the CDR3 reads TGCAGCGTTGACGCAGGGAGTAGCTATGGCTACACCTTC.

The chain couples TRBV6-6 to TRBJ2-7; D gene uncertain. V dropped 4 bases and J dropped 6 bases, with 10 bases sitting between them. The CDR3 covers 12 residues. Per germline, CDR1 MNHNY and CDR2 SVGAGI (reference sequence). CDR3 protein: CASSSYAGEQYF. The CDR3 bases are TGTGCCAGCAGTTCCTACGCAGGCGAGCAGTACTTC.

The chain carries TRBV29-1 and TRBJ2-1, with D perhaps TRBD2 (6 bases). V was trimmed by 7 bases and J by 6 bases, leaving 16 bases between them. CDR3 length: 13 amino acids. Germline CDR1 SQVTM, CDR2 ANQGSEA. CDR3 sequence: CSAAPLTSNEQFF. In DNA, the CDR3 is TGCAGCGCAGCCCCCCTGACTAGCAATGAGCAGTTCTTC.

The CDR3 loop reads CASSQTGRSEYQYF. DNA of the CDR3: TGCGCCAGCAGCCAGACAGGGAGGTCGGAATATCAGTACTTC. V and J are TRBV4-1 and TRBJ2-4, with D perhaps TRBD1 (7 bases). Looked up from germline, CDR1 is MGHRA and CDR2 is YSYEKL. The CDR3 is 14 residues long. Trimming shortened V by 3 bases and J by 12 bases, and 18 bases separated the two germline ends.

This clone has more than one count but fewer than ten. The chain has TRBV7-3 and TRBJ2-3; 10 bases fit TRBD2. Germline V gene sequence: CDR1 SGHTA, CDR2 FQGTGA. The CDR3 has 18 residues. The V gene end was trimmed by 1 base and the J gene end by 5 bases; junction bases not matched to a gene: 12. CDR3 in amino acids: CASSLRASGGAERDTQYF. For the CDR3, the DNA is TGTGCCAGCAGCTTAAGGGCTAGCGGGGGAGCAGAAAGAGATACGCAGTATTTT.

Regarding this clone: This same CDR3 is encoded by further DNA sequences in the sample. The chain uses TRBV7-2 and TRBJ1-2, with unresolved D. The CDR3 is made up of 12 amino acids. The germline V gene has CDR1 SGHTA and CDR2 FQGNSA. Trimming removed 5 bases at V and 8 bases at J, with 12 bases between. This chain's CDR3 is CASSPRTGGYTF. CDR3 sequence (DNA): TGTGCCAGCAGCCCGAGGACCGGAGGCTACACCTTC.

This chain links TRBV29-1 with TRBJ2-1, with D tentatively TRBD1 (6 bases). This CDR3 region has 15 residues. Germline CDR1 and CDR2: SQVTM and ANQGSEA. The V end lost 3 bases, the J end lost 7 bases, and 19 bases lay between the germline ends. CDR3 in amino acids: CSVDGLITGLNEQFF. CDR3 bases: TGCAGCGTTGACGGCCTGATCACAGGGCTTAATGAGCAGTTCTTC.

The rearrangement joins TRBV30 to TRBJ1-2, with 8 positions matching TRBD1. Germline values: CDR1 GTSNPN, CDR2 SVGIG (reference sequence). The junction had 11 bases not matched to a gene; V was cut back by 3 bases and J by 8 bases. This CDR3 spans 14 amino acids. Here the CDR3 reads CAWSREQGARGYTF. The CDR3 DNA sequence: TGTGCCTGGAGCCGAGAGCAGGGGGCGCGAGGCTACACCTTC.

In this sample, this clone turned up once. The chain recombines TRBV27 with TRBJ2-1; the D is unclear. The ends were cut back, 5 bases at V and 4 bases at J, with 6 bases in the middle. The CDR3 length is 12 residues. Germline assignment: CDR1 MNHEY and CDR2 SMNVEV (reference sequence). The CDR3 DNA sequence: TGTGCCAGCAGTGGGGTGTACAATGAGCAGTTCTTC. Protein sequence: CASSGVYNEQFF.